This T cell receptor (beta chain) emerged from a study of beta chain features in type 1 diabetes. The study's findings and limits: Lower insertion and higher deletion counts appeared at VDJ junctions in type 1 diabetes patients.

Note on this clone: The antigen is undetermined.

The CDR3 length is 12 residues. The germline gives CDR1 MNHEY, CDR2 SVGAGI. V was clipped by 8 bases and J by 5 bases, with 12 bases between them. Of the isolated RNA, all was reverse transcribed, and so the sequenced material was expressed TCRB transcripts. The repertoire was sequenced with immunoSEQ multiplex PCR; TCRdb's copy has only in-frame clones and lacks some. The repertoire includes hundreds of thousands of clones, less than 20% of them detected once, and about 0.097% sits in the top ten. The chain combines TRBV6-5 with TRBJ2-5; possible D gene TRBD2, 6 bases. The clonotype was recovered from a man aged 18 to 29 in good health. The sample consisted of naive CD4+ T cells from blood. CDR3 sequence: CASRSGGETQYF. CDR3 DNA sequence: TGTGCCAGCCGGTCTGGGGGGGAGACCCAGTACTTC.